Shown below are 6 T cell receptor beta chains from a single sample sequenced in a study of blood T cell repertoires in COVID-19. TCRdb's copy holds only in-frame clones and misses some; the assay was immunoSEQ multiplex PCR. The table shows 210,000 or so clones, with 83% occurring only once. Material: peripheral blood. Receptor source: a woman aged 25 to 45 with COVID-19, enrolled during active disease.

This chain connects TRBV7-7 to TRBJ2-7, with 10 positions matching TRBD2. Per germline, CDR1 SSHAT and CDR2 FNYEAQ (reference sequence). This CDR3 spans 15 amino acids. J lost 4 bases, V lost 1 base, and 4 bases had no gene match. The CDR3 coding sequence is TGTGCCAGCAGCTTAGGGACTAGCGGAGTTTACGAGCAGTACTTC. This codes for CASSLGTSGVYEQYF.

The gene calls are TRBV28 and TRBJ2-7, with D possibly being TRBD2 (6 bases). Germline lookup yields CDR1 MDHEN and CDR2 SYDVKM. Trimming cost V 4 bases and J 2 bases, with 18 bases left between them. The CDR3 runs to 16 residues. The CDR3 spells CASSYEVGSGAYEQYF. The CDR3 nucleotides read TGTGCCAGCAGTTATGAGGTGGGTAGCGGCGCCTACGAGCAGTACTTC.

This clone has only a few counts. The chain has TRBV7-2 and TRBJ2-1; TRBD2 agrees at 13 bases. Germline assignment: CDR1 SGHTA and CDR2 FQGNSA. The CDR3 runs 15 residues. The junction had 4 bases not matched to a gene; V was cut back by 4 bases and J by 7 bases. In DNA form, the CDR3 reads TGTGCCAGCAGCTGGGGGACTAGCGGGAAGAATGAGCAGTTCTTC. This sequence encodes CASSWGTSGKNEQFF.

The chain recombines TRBV5-1 with TRBJ2-3, with D possibly being TRBD2 (5 bases). The CDR3 is 13 amino acids. CDR1 is SGHRS, CDR2 YFSETQ, per germline. The germline V and J ends were trimmed by 7 bases and 2 bases, with 11 bases remaining between them. Written as DNA, the CDR3 is TGCGCCAGCCGGGAAACGGTCACAGATACGCAGTATTTT. It specifies CASRETVTDTQYF.

V is TRBV28 and J is TRBJ1-2; D unclear. V shed 3 bases and J shed 4 bases, with 12 bases lying between them. This CDR3 comprises 14 residues. In germline, CDR1 is MDHEN, CDR2 SYDVKM. This CDR3 reads CASSLGTELYGYTF. CDR3 sequence (DNA): TGTGCCAGCAGTTTGGGTACAGAACTCTATGGCTACACCTTC.

This sequence joins TRBV13 and TRBJ2-3; D may be TRBD1 (8 bases). CDR1 is PRHDT and CDR2 is FYEKMQ in the germline V gene (reference sequence). This CDR3 is 18 amino acids long. The V end was cut by 1 base, the J end by 4 bases, with 21 bases between. CDR3 amino acids: CASSLVQGATAGADTQYF. The CDR3 DNA reads TGTGCCAGCAGCTTAGTGCAGGGGGCTACTGCGGGGGCAGATACGCAGTATTTT.